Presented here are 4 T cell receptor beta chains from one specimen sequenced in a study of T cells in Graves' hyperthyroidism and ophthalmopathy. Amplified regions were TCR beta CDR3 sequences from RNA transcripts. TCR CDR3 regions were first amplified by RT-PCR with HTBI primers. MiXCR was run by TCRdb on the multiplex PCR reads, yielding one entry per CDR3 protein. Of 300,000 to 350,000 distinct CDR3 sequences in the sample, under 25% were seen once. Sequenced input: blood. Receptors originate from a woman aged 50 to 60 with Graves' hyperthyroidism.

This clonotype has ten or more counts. CDR3 DNA sequence: TGTGCCAGCAGCTCCCCTAGAGGGCAGAGCACAGATACGCAGTATTTT. It encodes CASSSPRGQSTDTQYF. The genes are TRBV28 and TRBJ2-3, with D possibly being TRBD2 (5 bases). The CDR3 consists of 16 residues. Germline CDR1 and CDR2: MDHEN and SYDVKM. Trimming removed 6 bases from V and 0 bases from J, with 16 bases in between. The full variable domain, its missing parts supplied by reference TRBV28 and TRBJ2-3, is DVKVTQSSRYLVKRTGEKVFLECVQDMDHENMFWYRQDPGLGLRLIYFSYDVKMKEKGDIPEGYSVSREKKERFSLILESASTNQTSMYLCASSSPRGQSTDTQYFGPGTRLTVL.

In DNA, the CDR3 is TGTGCCAGCAGCTTAGGTCGCGGGAGGCACCTCGGCGGGGAGCTGTTTTTT. Its protein is CASSLGRGRHLGGELFF. The rearrangement joins TRBV7-9 to TRBJ2-2, with 8 bases fitting TRBD2. With V trimmed by 1 base and J by 7 bases, 11 bases remained unmatched. CDR1 is SEHNR and CDR2 is FQNEAQ in the germline V gene (reference sequence). The CDR3 has 17 amino acids.

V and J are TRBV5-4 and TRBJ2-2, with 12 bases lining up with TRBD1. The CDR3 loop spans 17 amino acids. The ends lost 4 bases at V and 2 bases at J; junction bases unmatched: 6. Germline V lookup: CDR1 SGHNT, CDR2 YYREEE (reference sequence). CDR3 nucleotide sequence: TGTGCCAGCAGCCAGGGAGGGACAGGGGGCAACACCGGGGAGCTGTTTTTT. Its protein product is CASSQGGTGGNTGELFF.

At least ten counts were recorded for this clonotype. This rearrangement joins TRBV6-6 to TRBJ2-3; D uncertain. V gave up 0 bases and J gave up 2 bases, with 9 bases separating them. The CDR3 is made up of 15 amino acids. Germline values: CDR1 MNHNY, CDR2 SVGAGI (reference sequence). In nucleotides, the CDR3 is TGTGCCAGCAGTTACTCGTTCATCTCCACAGATACGCAGTATTTT. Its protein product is CASSYSFISTDTQYF.